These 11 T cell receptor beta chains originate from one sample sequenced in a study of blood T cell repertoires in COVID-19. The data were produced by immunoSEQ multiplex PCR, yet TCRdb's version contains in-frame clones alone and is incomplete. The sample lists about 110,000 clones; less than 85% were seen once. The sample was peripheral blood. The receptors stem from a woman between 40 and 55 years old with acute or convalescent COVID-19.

The CDR3 reads CASSLQGTGELFF. In nucleotides, the CDR3 is TGTGCCAGCAGCTTACAGGGGACGGGGGAGCTGTTTTTT. V gene TRBV11-2 combines with J gene TRBJ2-2; maybe TRBD1 (6 bases). The V gene lost 2 bases and the J gene lost 8 bases, with 9 bases spanning the gap. CDR3 length equals 13 residues. Germline V gives CDR1 SGHAT, CDR2 FQNNGV.

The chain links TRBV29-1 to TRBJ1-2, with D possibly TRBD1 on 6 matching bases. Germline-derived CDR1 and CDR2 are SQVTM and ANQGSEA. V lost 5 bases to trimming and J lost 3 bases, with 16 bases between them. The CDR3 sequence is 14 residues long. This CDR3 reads CSVPQQGGYYGYTF. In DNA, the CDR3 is TGCAGCGTTCCCCAGCAAGGGGGATACTATGGCTACACCTTC.

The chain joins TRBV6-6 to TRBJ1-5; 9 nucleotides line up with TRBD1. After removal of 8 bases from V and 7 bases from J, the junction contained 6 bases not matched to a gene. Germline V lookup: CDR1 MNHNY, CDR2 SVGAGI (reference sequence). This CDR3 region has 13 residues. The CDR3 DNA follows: TGTGCCAGCGGACAGGGGAACAACCAGCCCCAGCATTTT. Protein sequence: CASGQGNNQPQHF.

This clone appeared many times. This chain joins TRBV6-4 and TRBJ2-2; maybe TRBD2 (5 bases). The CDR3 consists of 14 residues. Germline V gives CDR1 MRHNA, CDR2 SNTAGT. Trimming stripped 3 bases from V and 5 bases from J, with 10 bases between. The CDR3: CASSENRETGELFF. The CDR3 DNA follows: TGTGCCAGCAGTGAAAATAGGGAGACCGGGGAGCTGTTTTTT.

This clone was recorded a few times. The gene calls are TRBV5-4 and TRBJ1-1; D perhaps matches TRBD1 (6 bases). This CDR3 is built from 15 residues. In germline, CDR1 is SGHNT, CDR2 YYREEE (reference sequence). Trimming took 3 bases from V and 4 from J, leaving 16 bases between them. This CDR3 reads CASSSPRGGRTEAFF. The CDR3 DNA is TGTGCCAGCAGCTCCCCCCGGGGGGGCCGCACTGAAGCTTTCTTT. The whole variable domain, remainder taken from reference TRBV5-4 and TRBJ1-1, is ETGVTQSPTHLIKTRGQQVTLRCSSQSGHNTVSWYQQALGQGPQFIFQYYREEENGRGNFPPRFSGLQFPNYSSELNVNALELDDSALYLCASSSPRGGRTEAFFGQGTRLTVV.

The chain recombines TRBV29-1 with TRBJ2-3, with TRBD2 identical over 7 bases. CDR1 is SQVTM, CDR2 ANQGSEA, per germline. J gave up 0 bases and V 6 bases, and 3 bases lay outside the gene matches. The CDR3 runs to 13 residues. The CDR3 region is CSVGGSSTDTQYF. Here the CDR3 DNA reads TGCAGCGTGGGGGGGTCTAGCACAGATACGCAGTATTTT.

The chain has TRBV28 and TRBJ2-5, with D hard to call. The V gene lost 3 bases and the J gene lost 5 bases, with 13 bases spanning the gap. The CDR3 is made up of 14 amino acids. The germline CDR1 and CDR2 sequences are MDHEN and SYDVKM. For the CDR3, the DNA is TGTGCCAGCAGTTTGGGCCTCAGGCACGAGACCCAGTACTTC. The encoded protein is CASSLGLRHETQYF.

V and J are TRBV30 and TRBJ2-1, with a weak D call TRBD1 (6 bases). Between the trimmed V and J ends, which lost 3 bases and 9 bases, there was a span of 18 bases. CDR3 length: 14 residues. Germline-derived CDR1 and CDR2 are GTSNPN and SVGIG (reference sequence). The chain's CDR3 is CAWRDRWGLGEQFF. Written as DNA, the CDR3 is TGTGCCTGGAGGGATCGATGGGGGCTGGGTGAGCAGTTCTTC.

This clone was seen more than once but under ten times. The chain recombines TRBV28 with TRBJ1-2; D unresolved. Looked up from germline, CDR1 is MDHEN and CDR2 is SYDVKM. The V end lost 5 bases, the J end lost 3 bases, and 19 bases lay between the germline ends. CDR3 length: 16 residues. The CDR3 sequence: CASSPRGLPPDYGYTF. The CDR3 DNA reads TGTGCCAGCAGTCCCCGGGGTCTTCCCCCCGACTATGGCTACACCTTC.

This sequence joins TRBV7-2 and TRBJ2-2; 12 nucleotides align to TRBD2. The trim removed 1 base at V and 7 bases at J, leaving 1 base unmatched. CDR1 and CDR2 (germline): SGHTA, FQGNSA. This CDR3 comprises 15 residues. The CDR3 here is CASSLGLAGVGELFF. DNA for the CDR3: TGTGCCAGCAGCTTAGGACTAGCGGGGGTCGGGGAGCTGTTTTTT.

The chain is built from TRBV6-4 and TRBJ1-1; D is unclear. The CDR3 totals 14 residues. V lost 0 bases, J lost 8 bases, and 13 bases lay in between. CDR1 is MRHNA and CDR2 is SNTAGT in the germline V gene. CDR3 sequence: CASSDSNLSSEAFF. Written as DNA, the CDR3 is TGTGCCAGCAGTGACTCGAACTTATCATCAGAAGCTTTCTTT.